The 7 T cell receptor beta chains presented below share a single source sample, sequenced in a study of blood T cell repertoires in COVID-19. Repertoires were generated with immunoSEQ multiplex PCR, while TCRdb's copy carries only in-frame clones and drops some. The sample holds more than 80,000 clones, 80% to 85% seen once. Material for sequencing was peripheral blood. The source is a woman of 80 years or more with active or convalescent COVID-19.

V usage is TRBV2 and J usage is TRBJ2-5; 12 bases are a match to TRBD2. The CDR3 consists of 15 residues. Trimming took 6 bases from V and 5 from J; bases not matched to a gene: 7. Germline assignment: CDR1 SNHLY and CDR2 FYNNEI. The CDR3 nucleotides read TGTGCCAGCAGCCCGACTAGCGGGAGAATGGAGACCCAGTACTTC. Translation gives CASSPTSGRMETQYF.

The chain has TRBV7-8 and TRBJ2-7; D is perhaps TRBD1 (6 bases). The CDR3 runs 16 residues. Germline CDR1 and CDR2: SGHVS and FQNEAQ. Trimming took 1 base from V and 4 from J, leaving 17 bases between them. CDR3 amino acids: CASSLVRTASSYEQYF. CDR3 nucleotide sequence: TGTGCCAGCAGCTTAGTTAGGACAGCATCTAGTTACGAGCAGTACTTC.

The rearrangement links TRBV19 to TRBJ2-1; D is perhaps TRBD1 (7 bases). Trimming left V 4 bases short and J 6 bases short, with 16 bases between. The germline gives CDR1 LNHDA, CDR2 SQIVND (reference sequence). CDR3 size: 15 residues. Here the CDR3 DNA reads TGTGCCAGTAGTAGGACAGGAGGGGACCTCAATGAGCAGTTCTTC. Its translation: CASSRTGGDLNEQFF. Looking up the rest from reference TRBV19 and TRBJ2-1 gives the full variable domain: DGGITQSPKYLFRKEGQNVTLSCEQNLNHDAMYWYRQDPGQGLRLIYYSQIVNDFQKGDIAEGYSVSREKKESFPLTVTSAQKNPTAFYLCASSRTGGDLNEQFFGPGTRLTVL.

This clone showed up just a few times. The CDR3 DNA reads TGCGCCAGCAGCTCCCTCCTTAACACTGAAGCTTTCTTT. Translating it yields CASSSLLNTEAFF. This chain links TRBV5-1 with TRBJ1-1; D gene unclear. V was cut by 3 bases and J by 2 bases, with 8 bases left in between. This CDR3 is 13 amino acids long. Per the germline V gene, CDR1 is SGHRS and CDR2 is YFSETQ.

The chain combines TRBV24-1 with TRBJ2-3, with no clear D. Trimming stripped 0 bases from V and 7 bases from J, with 4 bases between. The germline gives CDR1 KGHDR, CDR2 SFDVKD. The CDR3 extends over 12 amino acids. The CDR3 loop reads CATSDLLNTQYF. CDR3 DNA sequence: TGTGCCACCAGTGATTTGCTAAATACGCAGTATTTT.

The chain combines TRBV7-3 with TRBJ2-2; 8 bases fit TRBD2. The CDR3 is 16 residues long. Germline values: CDR1 SGHTA, CDR2 FQGTGA. Trimming cost V 5 bases and J 7 bases; bases outside gene matches: 12. In DNA, the CDR3 is TGTGCCAGCAGCCGCAGGGCGGGGGGCTTTGGCGGGGAGCTGTTTTTT. This codes for CASSRRAGGFGGELFF.

This clone has a handful of counts. The rearrangement uses TRBV2 and TRBJ2-7; 8 positions agree with TRBD2. After removal of 6 bases from V and 3 bases from J, the junction contained 16 bases not matched to a gene. This CDR3 region has 17 residues. The germline CDR1 and CDR2 sequences are SNHLY and FYNNEI. Here the CDR3 DNA reads TGTGCCAGCAGAGAGGATGTAGCGGGGCGATCAGACTACGAGCAGTACTTC. Protein: CASREDVAGRSDYEQYF.